The T cell receptor (beta chain) described here comes from a study of early T cells in non-severe SARS-CoV-2 infection. Whole-study context: Chains from this unsorted whole-blood bulk RNA could not be paired. Overall study findings and caveats: Anti-spike CD8 responses were favored by VDJdb matching, which missed private and CD4 specificities.

This CDR3 spans 15 amino acids. V lost 8 bases to trimming and J lost 3 bases, with 16 bases between them. Germline V gives CDR1 SGHVS, CDR2 FQNEAQ. In the library, individual cDNA molecules carried attached unique molecular identifiers. One entry per CDR3 protein, called by TCRdb with MiXCR from the 5' RACE reads. The sample consists of more than 55,000 distinct CDR3 sequences, approximately 12% of them appearing once. Points on this clonotype: The antigen is unknown.

The rearrangement uses TRBV7-8 and TRBJ2-2; D is perhaps TRBD2 (6 bases). Input material: whole blood. This TCR was sampled from an adult who was a healthcare worker with PCR-confirmed SARS-CoV-2 infection or an uninfected control (not recorded which). The CDR3 nucleotides read TGTGCCAGCGCCTACCGGCGGGGCGACACCGGGGAGCTGTTTTTT. Translation: CASAYRRGDTGELFF.